The T cell receptor (beta chain) described here comes from a study of response to subunit inactivated influenza vaccine. Findings and caveats of the study: Every seasonal influenza vaccination brings in few new T cells, the authors suggested.

This CDR3 is 15 amino acids long. V lost 6 bases to trimming and J lost 1 base, with 10 bases between them. CDR1 and CDR2 from the germline V gene are SEHNR and FQNEAQ (reference sequence). Comment on this clonotype: Antigen specificity is unknown.

TCRdb reprocessed the RT-PCR reads with MiXCR, giving one entry per CDR3 protein. The data contain around 850,000 distinct CDR3 sequences, about 18% of them singletons. Source: PBMCs from blood, taken 4 to 6 days after vaccination. The TCR originated in a man in his forties or fifties who received an inactivated influenza vaccine. V is TRBV7-9 and J is TRBJ2-6; possible D gene TRBD1, 6 bases. CDR3 region: CASREGGSGANVLTF. As DNA, the CDR3 is TGTGCCAGCAGGGAAGGGGGTTCTGGGGCCAACGTCCTGACTTTC.